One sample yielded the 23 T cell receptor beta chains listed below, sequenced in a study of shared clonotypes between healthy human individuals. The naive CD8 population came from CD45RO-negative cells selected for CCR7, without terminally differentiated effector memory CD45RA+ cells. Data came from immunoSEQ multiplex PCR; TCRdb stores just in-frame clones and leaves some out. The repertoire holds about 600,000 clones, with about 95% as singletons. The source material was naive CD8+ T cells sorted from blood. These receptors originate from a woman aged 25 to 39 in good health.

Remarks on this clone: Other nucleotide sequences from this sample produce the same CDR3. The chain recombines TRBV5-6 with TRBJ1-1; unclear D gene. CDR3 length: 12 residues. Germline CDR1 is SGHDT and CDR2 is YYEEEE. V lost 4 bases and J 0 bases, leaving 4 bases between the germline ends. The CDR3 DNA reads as TGTGCCAGCAGCAGGCTGAACACTGAAGCTTTCTTT. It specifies CASSRLNTEAFF.

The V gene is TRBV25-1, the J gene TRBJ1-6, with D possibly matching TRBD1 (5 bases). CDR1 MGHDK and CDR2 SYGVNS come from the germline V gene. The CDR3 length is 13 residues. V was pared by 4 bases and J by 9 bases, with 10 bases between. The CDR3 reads CASSVQEASPLHF. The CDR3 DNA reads TGTGCCAGCAGTGTACAGGAGGCTTCACCCCTCCACTTT. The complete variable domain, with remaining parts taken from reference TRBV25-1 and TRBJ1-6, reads EADIYQTPRYLVIGTGKKITLECSQTMGHDKMYWYQQDPGMELHLIHYSYGVNSTEKGDLSSESTVSRIRTEHFPLTLESARPSHTSQYLCASSVQEASPLHFGNGTRLTVT.

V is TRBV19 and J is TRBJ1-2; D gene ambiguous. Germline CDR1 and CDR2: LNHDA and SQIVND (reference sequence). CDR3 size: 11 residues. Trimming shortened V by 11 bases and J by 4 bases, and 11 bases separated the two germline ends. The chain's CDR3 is CAGKGGYGYTF. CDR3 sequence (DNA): TGTGCCGGAAAGGGCGGCTATGGCTACACCTTC.

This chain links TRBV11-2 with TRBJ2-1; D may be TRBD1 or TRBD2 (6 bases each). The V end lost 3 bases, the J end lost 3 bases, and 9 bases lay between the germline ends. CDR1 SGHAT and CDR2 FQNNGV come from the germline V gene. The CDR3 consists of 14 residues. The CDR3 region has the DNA TGTGCCAGCAGCTTTAGGGGGGACTACAATGAGCAGTTCTTC. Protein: CASSFRGDYNEQFF.

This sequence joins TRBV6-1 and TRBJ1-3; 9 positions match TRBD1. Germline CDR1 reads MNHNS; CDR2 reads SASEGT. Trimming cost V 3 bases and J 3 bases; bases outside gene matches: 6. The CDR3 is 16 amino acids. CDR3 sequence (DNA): TGTGCCAGCAGTGACCGGGACAGGGAAGTTGGAAACACCATATATTTT. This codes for CASSDRDREVGNTIYF.

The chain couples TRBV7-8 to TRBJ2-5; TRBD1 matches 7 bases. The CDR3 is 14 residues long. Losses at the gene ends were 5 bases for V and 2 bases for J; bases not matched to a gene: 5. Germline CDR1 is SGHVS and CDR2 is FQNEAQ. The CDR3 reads CASSPGTAQETQYF. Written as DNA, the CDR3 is TGTGCCAGCAGCCCCGGGACAGCTCAAGAGACCCAGTACTTC.

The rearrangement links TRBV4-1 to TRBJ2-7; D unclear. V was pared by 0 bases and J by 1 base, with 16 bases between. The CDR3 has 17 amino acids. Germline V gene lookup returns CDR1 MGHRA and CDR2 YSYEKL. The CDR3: CASSQDLYEAISYEQYF. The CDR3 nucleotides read TGCGCCAGCAGCCAAGATCTTTACGAGGCCATTTCCTACGAGCAGTACTTC.

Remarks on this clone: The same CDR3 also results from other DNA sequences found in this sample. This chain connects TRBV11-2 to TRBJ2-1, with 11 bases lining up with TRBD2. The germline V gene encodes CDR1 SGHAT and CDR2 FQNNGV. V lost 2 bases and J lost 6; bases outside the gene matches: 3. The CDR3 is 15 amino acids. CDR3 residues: CASSLTSGSLNEQFF. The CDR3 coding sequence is TGTGCCAGCAGCTTAACTAGCGGGAGTCTCAATGAGCAGTTCTTC.

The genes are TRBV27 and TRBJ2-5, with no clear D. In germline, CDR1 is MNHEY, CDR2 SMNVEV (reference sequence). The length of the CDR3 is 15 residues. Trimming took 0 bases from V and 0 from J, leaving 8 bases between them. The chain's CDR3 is CASSLSPLYQETQYF. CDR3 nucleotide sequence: TGTGCCAGCAGTTTATCGCCCCTGTACCAAGAGACCCAGTACTTC.

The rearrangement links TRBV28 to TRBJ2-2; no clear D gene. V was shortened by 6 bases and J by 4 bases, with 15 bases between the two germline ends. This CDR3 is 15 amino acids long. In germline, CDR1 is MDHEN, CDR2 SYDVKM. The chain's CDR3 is CASRLTLVLTGELFF. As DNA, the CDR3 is TGTGCCAGCAGACTCACGCTAGTTCTCACCGGGGAGCTGTTTTTT.

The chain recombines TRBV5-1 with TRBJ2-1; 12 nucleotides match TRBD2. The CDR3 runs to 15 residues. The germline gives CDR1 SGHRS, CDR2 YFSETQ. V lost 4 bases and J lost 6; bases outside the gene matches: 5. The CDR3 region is CASSIGLAGSNEQFF. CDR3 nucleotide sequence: TGCGCCAGCAGCATTGGACTAGCGGGGTCCAATGAGCAGTTCTTC.

This chain's CDR3 is CASRTLRTDQPQHF. The CDR3 DNA follows: TGTGCCAGTAGGACACTCAGGACCGATCAGCCCCAGCATTTT. V gene TRBV19 combines with J gene TRBJ1-5; D is unresolved. From germline, CDR1 is LNHDA and CDR2 SQIVND (reference sequence). Deletions cut 6 bases from V and 5 bases from J, with 14 bases between. CDR3 length equals 14 residues.

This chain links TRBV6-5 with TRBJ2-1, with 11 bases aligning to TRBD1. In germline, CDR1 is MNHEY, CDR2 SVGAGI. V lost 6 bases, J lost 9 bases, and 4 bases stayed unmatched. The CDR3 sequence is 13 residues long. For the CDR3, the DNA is TGTGCCAGCAGAGGGACAGGGGGAGGTGAGCAGTTCTTC. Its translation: CASRGTGGGEQFF.

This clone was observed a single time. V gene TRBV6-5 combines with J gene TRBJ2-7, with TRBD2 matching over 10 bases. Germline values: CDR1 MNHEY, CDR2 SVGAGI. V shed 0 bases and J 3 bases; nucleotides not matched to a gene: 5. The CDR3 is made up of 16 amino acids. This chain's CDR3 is CASSYSTSGFDYEQYF. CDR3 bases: TGTGCCAGCAGTTACTCGACTAGCGGGTTTGACTACGAGCAGTACTTC.

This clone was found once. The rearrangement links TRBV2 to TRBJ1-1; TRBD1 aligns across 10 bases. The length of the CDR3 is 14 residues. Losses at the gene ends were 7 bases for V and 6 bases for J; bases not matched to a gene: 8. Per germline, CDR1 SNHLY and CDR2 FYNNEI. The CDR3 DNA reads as TGTGCCAGCAACCCGGGACAGGGGTCCGCTGAAGCTTTCTTT. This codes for CASNPGQGSAEAFF.

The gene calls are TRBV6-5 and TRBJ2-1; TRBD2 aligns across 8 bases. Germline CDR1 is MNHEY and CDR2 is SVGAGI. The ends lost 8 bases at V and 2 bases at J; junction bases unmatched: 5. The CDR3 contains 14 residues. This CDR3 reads CASGAGVPYNEQFF. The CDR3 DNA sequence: TGTGCCAGCGGAGCGGGAGTTCCCTACAATGAGCAGTTCTTC.

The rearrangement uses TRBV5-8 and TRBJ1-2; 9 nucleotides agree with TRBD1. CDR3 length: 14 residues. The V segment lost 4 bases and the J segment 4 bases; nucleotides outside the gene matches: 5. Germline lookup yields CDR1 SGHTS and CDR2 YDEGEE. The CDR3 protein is CASSPTGGSYGYTF. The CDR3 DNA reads TGTGCCAGCAGCCCGACAGGGGGAAGCTATGGCTACACCTTC.

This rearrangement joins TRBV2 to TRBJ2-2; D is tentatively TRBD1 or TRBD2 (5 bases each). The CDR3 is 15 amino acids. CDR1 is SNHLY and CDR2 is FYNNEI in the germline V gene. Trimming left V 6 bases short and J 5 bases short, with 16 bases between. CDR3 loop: CASSARDGETGELFF. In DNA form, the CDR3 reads TGTGCCAGCAGCGCCCGGGACGGAGAAACCGGGGAGCTGTTTTTT.

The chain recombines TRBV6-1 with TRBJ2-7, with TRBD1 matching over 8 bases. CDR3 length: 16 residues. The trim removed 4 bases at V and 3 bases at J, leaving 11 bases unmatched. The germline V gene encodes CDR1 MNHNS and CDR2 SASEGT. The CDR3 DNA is TGTGCCAGCAGTGCCGACAGGGGCCTATCCTACTACGAGCAGTACTTC. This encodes CASSADRGLSYYEQYF.

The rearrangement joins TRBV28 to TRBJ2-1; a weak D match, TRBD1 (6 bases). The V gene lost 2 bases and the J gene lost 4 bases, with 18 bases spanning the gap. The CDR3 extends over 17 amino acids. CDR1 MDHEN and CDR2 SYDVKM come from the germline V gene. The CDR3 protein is CASSLRDTRGPYNEQFF. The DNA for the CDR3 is TGTGCCAGCAGTTTACGGGACACTAGGGGTCCGTACAATGAGCAGTTCTTC.

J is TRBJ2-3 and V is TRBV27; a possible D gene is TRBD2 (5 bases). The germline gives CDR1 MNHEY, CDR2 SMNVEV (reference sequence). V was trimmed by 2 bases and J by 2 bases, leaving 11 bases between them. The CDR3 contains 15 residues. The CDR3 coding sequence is TGTGCCAGCAGTTTAGCGGGTGGGAACACAGATACGCAGTATTTT. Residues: CASSLAGGNTDTQYF.

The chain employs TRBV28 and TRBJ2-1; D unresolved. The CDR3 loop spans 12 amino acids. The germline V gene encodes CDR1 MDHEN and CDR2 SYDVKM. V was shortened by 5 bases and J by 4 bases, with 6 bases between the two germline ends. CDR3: CASSQEYNEQFF. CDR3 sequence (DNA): TGTGCCAGCAGTCAGGAGTACAATGAGCAGTTCTTC.

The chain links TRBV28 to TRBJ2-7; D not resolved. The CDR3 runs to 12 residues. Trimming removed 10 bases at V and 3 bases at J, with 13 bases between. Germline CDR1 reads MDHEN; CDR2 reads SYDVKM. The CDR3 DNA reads TGTGCCACCACCCCAGAGAACTACGAGCAGTACTTC. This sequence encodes CATTPENYEQYF.